Each of the 32 T cell receptor beta chains below was sequenced from the same sample in a study of T cells in tuberculosis. Clones were read by immunoSEQ multiplex PCR, and TCRdb kept only the in-frame ones, dropping some. Of approximately 88,000 clones in the sample, roughly 93% were seen once. Sorting used thawed, overnight-rested PBMC stained with anti-CD3, a viability dye and GMM-loaded CD1B tetramer. The lipid loaded on the CD1B tetramers was C32 glucose monomycolate from Rhodococcus equi. Material: CD1b-GMM tetramer-negative cells sorted from PBMCs. Source of these receptors: an adult woman with latent tuberculosis.

This chain uses TRBV29-1 with TRBJ1-2; D is possibly TRBD1 (6 bases). Germline-derived CDR1 and CDR2 are SQVTM and ANQGSEA. This CDR3 region has 13 residues. With 4 bases removed from V and 8 bases from J, the gap between germline ends came to 17 bases. CDR3 region: CSVGGSWGQGYTF. CDR3 sequence (DNA): TGCAGCGTTGGGGGTTCTTGGGGACAAGGCTACACCTTC. The whole variable domain, filled in from reference TRBV29-1 and TRBJ1-2, reads SAVISQKPSRDICQRGTSLTIQCQVDSQVTMMFWYRQQPGQSLTLIATANQGSEATYESGFVIDKFPISRPNLTFSTLTVSNMSPEDSSIYLCSVGGSWGQGYTFGSGTRLTVV.

This chain uses TRBV2 with TRBJ2-7, with a possible D match to TRBD1 (6 bases). The V gene's germline CDR1 is SNHLY and CDR2 FYNNEI. The CDR3 runs to 13 residues. Deletions cut 9 bases from V and 2 bases from J, with 14 bases between. The DNA for the CDR3 is TGTGCCAGTTCGGGACATTCGACCTACGAGCAGTACGTC. Amino acid sequence: CASSGHSTYEQYV.

The V call is TRBV5-6, the J call TRBJ1-5; TRBD1 matches at 7 bases. Germline CDR1 reads SGHDT; CDR2 reads YYEEEE. V trimming: 6 bases; J trimming: 6 bases; junction bases outside the gene matches: 9. The CDR3 is made up of 14 amino acids. CDR3 in amino acids: CASTPGGSSQPQHF. CDR3 in DNA: TGTGCCAGCACCCCAGGGGGGTCAAGTCAGCCCCAGCATTTT. The full variable domain, with the rest looked up from reference TRBV5-6 and TRBJ1-5, is DAGVTQSPTHLIKTRGQQVTLRCSPKSGHDTVSWYQQALGQGPQFIFQYYEEEERQRGNFPDRFSGHQFPNYSSELNVNALLLGDSALYLCASTPGGSSQPQHFGDGTRLSIL.

This chain uses TRBV4-1 with TRBJ2-5, with 9 positions matching TRBD2. Losses at the gene ends were 0 bases for V and 4 bases for J; bases not matched to a gene: 6. This CDR3 contains 16 residues. From germline, CDR1 is MGHRA and CDR2 YSYEKL. The CDR3 DNA follows: TGCGCCAGCAGCCAAGAGGGCGGGGGGGCCCCAGAGACCCAGTACTTC. It specifies CASSQEGGGAPETQYF.

The chain carries TRBV2 and TRBJ1-2; D gene unclear. CDR1 is SNHLY and CDR2 is FYNNEI in the germline V gene. V lost 3 bases and J 2 bases, leaving 7 bases between the germline ends. The CDR3 contains 13 residues. The CDR3, as DNA: TGTGCCAGCAGTGATGGAGGGAACTATGGCTACACCTTC. Its translation is CASSDGGNYGYTF.

Here the CDR3 DNA reads TGTGCCAGCAGTGCACTAATTGGCTACACCTTC. Translated: CASSALIGYTF. The chain has TRBV6-1 and TRBJ1-2, with D unclear. V shed 4 bases and J shed 7 bases, with 7 bases lying between them. Germline V CDR1 and CDR2: MNHNS, SASEGT. This CDR3 has 11 amino acids.

V and J are TRBV7-8 and TRBJ1-4; a weak D match, TRBD1 (5 bases). Germline V lookup: CDR1 SGHVS, CDR2 FQNEAQ. The CDR3 contains 16 residues. Trimming took 5 bases from V and 0 from J, leaving 13 bases between them. The CDR3 DNA reads as TGTGCCAGCAGCGCATCCCGGGGGTCAACTAATGAAAAACTGTTTTTT. As protein: CASSASRGSTNEKLFF.

The chain has TRBV4-1 and TRBJ1-2; possible D gene TRBD1, 5 bases. Germline values: CDR1 MGHRA, CDR2 YSYEKL. This CDR3 has 14 amino acids. V dropped 1 base and J dropped 5 bases, with 11 bases sitting between them. CDR3 in amino acids: CASSQVGGDYGYTF. For the CDR3, the DNA is TGCGCCAGCAGCCAAGTAGGAGGGGATTATGGCTACACCTTC.

V gene TRBV11-2 combines with J gene TRBJ2-7, with D unclear. Germline V gene data show CDR1 as SGHAT and CDR2 as FQNNGV. The ends were cut back, 1 base at V and 4 bases at J, with 11 bases in the middle. The CDR3 contains 14 residues. CDR3 in DNA: TGTGCCAGCAGCTTAGGGTACAGAGAGTACGAGCAGTACTTC. Amino acids: CASSLGYREYEQYF.

The chain has TRBV19 and TRBJ1-2, with a weak D call TRBD1 (6 bases). Germline V gives CDR1 LNHDA, CDR2 SQIVND (reference sequence). The CDR3 sequence is 13 residues long. Trimming removed 3 bases at V and 4 bases at J, with 9 bases between. The CDR3: CASSMMTGYGYTF. Written as DNA, the CDR3 is TGTGCCAGTAGTATGATGACAGGCTATGGCTACACCTTC.

CDR3 bases: TGTGCCAGCAGTGGTTTTTCTGACAATGAGCAGTTCTTC. Translated, it gives CASSGFSDNEQFF. This chain joins TRBV6-1 and TRBJ2-1; unclear D gene. The CDR3 sequence is 13 residues long. Germline assignment: CDR1 MNHNS and CDR2 SASEGT. Between the trimmed V and J ends, which lost 4 bases and 5 bases, there was a span of 9 bases.

This chain links TRBV5-4 with TRBJ2-2; D is perhaps TRBD2 (5 bases). V was shortened by 4 bases and J by 3 bases, with 13 bases between the two germline ends. Germline-derived CDR1 and CDR2 are SGHNT and YYREEE (reference sequence). There are 15 residues in the CDR3. Here the CDR3 DNA reads TGTGCCAGCAGCCCTGAGAGGGCGGACACCGGGGAGCTGTTTTTT. This sequence encodes CASSPERADTGELFF.

This clone has more than one count but fewer than ten. The chain carries TRBV30 and TRBJ2-2; perhaps TRBD1 as D (5 bases). Germline lookup yields CDR1 GTSNPN and CDR2 SVGIG (reference sequence). This CDR3 is 15 amino acids long. V was pared by 4 bases and J by 1 base, with 13 bases between. CDR3 region: CAWIKPDRNTGELFF. The CDR3 nucleotides read TGTGCCTGGATCAAGCCCGACAGGAACACCGGGGAGCTGTTTTTT.

The chain recombines TRBV6-1 with TRBJ1-5, with D tentatively TRBD1 (6 bases). The V end lost 6 bases, the J end lost 2 bases, and 14 bases lay between the germline ends. The CDR3 consists of 15 residues. The germline V gene encodes CDR1 MNHNS and CDR2 SASEGT. CDR3: CASRDHRVGNQPQHF. CDR3 DNA sequence: TGTGCCAGCAGGGACCACAGGGTGGGCAATCAGCCCCAGCATTTT.

The chain joins TRBV7-9 to TRBJ2-3; 8 bases match TRBD2. The CDR3 contains 15 residues. The V gene's germline CDR1 is SEHNR and CDR2 FQNEAQ (reference sequence). With 1 base clipped from V and 1 base from J, the junction kept 1 base outside the gene matches. CDR3 in DNA: TGTGCCAGCAGCTTAGGGCGGGGGGGCACAGATACGCAGTATTTT. Its translation: CASSLGRGGTDTQYF.

V gene TRBV6-1 combines with J gene TRBJ1-3; D remains ambiguous. V shed 1 base and J shed 4 bases, with 5 bases lying between them. The germline gives CDR1 MNHNS, CDR2 SASEGT. This CDR3 contains 13 residues. CDR3 DNA sequence: TGTGCCAGCAGTGAAGTTGTAGGAAACACCATATATTTT. Protein product: CASSEVVGNTIYF.

The rearrangement joins TRBV18 to TRBJ1-2; unclear D gene. V was trimmed by 3 bases and J by 5 bases, leaving 10 bases between them. Germline V lookup: CDR1 KGHSH, CDR2 LQKENI. This CDR3 has 13 amino acids. CDR3 loop: CASSPASQYGYTF. In DNA, the CDR3 is TGTGCCAGCTCACCTGCCAGTCAGTATGGCTACACCTTC.

The rearrangement links TRBV11-2 to TRBJ1-4; D ambiguous. CDR1 and CDR2 from the germline V gene are SGHAT and FQNNGV. V gave up 0 bases and J gave up 5 bases, with 10 bases separating them. The CDR3 covers 15 residues. The CDR3 bases are TGTGCCAGCAGCTTAGAAGACAAAACGAATGAAAAACTGTTTTTT. Its protein product is CASSLEDKTNEKLFF.

The chain joins TRBV28 to TRBJ1-2, with 8 bases lining up with TRBD1. Unmatched junction bases numbered 9, after V lost 2 bases and J lost 10 bases. Germline V gene data show CDR1 as MDHEN and CDR2 as SYDVKM. This CDR3 is built from 14 residues. This chain's CDR3 is CASSLTGTGIDYTF. The CDR3 bases are TGTGCCAGCAGTTTAACCGGGACAGGAATCGACTACACCTTC.

The chain uses TRBV5-1 and TRBJ2-1, with TRBD1 as a possible D gene (6 bases). Germline V gene data show CDR1 as SGHRS and CDR2 as YFSETQ. The CDR3 is 13 residues long. V shed 1 base and J shed 7 bases, with 9 bases lying between them. The CDR3 sequence: CASSLPTGNEQFF. The CDR3 nucleotides read TGCGCCAGCAGCTTGCCTACAGGGAATGAGCAGTTCTTC.

V and J are TRBV6-5 and TRBJ1-4, with a tentative D call TRBD1 (6 bases). Per germline, CDR1 MNHEY and CDR2 SVGAGI. CDR3 size: 14 residues. Trimming pared 2 bases from V and 5 bases from J, leaving 9 bases between. CDR3 nucleotides: TGTGCCAGCAGTTACGGACAGACAAATGAAAAACTGTTTTTT. Encoded protein: CASSYGQTNEKLFF.

The chain is built from TRBV19 and TRBJ2-3; D uncertain. The ends were cut back, 4 bases at V and 0 bases at J, with 8 bases in the middle. The CDR3 loop spans 14 amino acids. Looked up from germline, CDR1 is LNHDA and CDR2 is SQIVND (reference sequence). The CDR3 bases are TGTGCCAGTAGTAAGATCTATAGCACAGATACGCAGTATTTT. Amino acids: CASSKIYSTDTQYF. The variable domain in full, with the rest retrieved from reference TRBV19 and TRBJ2-3, is DGGITQSPKYLFRKEGQNVTLSCEQNLNHDAMYWYRQDPGQGLRLIYYSQIVNDFQKGDIAEGYSVSREKKESFPLTVTSAQKNPTAFYLCASSKIYSTDTQYFGPGTRLTVL.

This chain connects TRBV10-1 to TRBJ2-5; 14 bases are a match to TRBD2. CDR3 length equals 16 residues. Germline V gives CDR1 WNHNN, CDR2 SYGVQD (reference sequence). V was pared by 5 bases and J by 1 base, with 3 bases of the junction left unmatched. CDR3 in amino acids: CASSSGLAGGQETQYF. The CDR3 region has the DNA TGCGCCAGCAGTTCAGGACTAGCGGGGGGCCAAGAGACCCAGTACTTC.

The chain couples TRBV11-2 to TRBJ1-3; D gene unclear. Germline V gives CDR1 SGHAT, CDR2 FQNNGV. CDR3 length: 14 residues. Trimming removed 8 bases at V and 5 bases at J, with 16 bases between. DNA of the CDR3: TGTGCCAGCGGCGCCGAGTGGAGTAGAAACACCATATATTTT. This sequence encodes CASGAEWSRNTIYF.

This clone was picked up one time. The chain is built from TRBV29-1 and TRBJ1-4, with 8 nucleotides matching TRBD1. Germline CDR1 and CDR2: SQVTM and ANQGSEA. The CDR3 sequence is 15 residues long. After removal of 0 bases from V and 7 bases from J, the junction contained 7 bases not matched to a gene. CDR3 coding DNA: TGCAGCGTTGAAGATCCTGGACAGGGACGTGAAAAACTGTTTTTT. This codes for CSVEDPGQGREKLFF.

J is TRBJ2-1 and V is TRBV2; D uncertain. In germline, CDR1 is SNHLY, CDR2 FYNNEI. The CDR3 has 10 amino acids. Trimming took off 4 bases at V and 9 bases at J, with 4 bases between the two ends. This chain's CDR3 is CASSGIEQFF. The CDR3 region has the DNA TGTGCCAGCAGTGGTATTGAGCAGTTCTTC.

The chain recombines TRBV2 with TRBJ2-1, with a weak D call TRBD1 (5 bases). Germline V gene lookup returns CDR1 SNHLY and CDR2 FYNNEI. Deletions cut 2 bases from V and 4 bases from J, with 12 bases between. CDR3 length: 15 amino acids. As DNA, the CDR3 is TGTGCCAGCAGTGAAAGACAGAAATCTTACAATGAGCAGTTCTTC. Its protein product is CASSERQKSYNEQFF.

The chain has TRBV6-5 and TRBJ2-3; D may be TRBD2 (7 bases). V shed 6 bases and J shed 4 bases, with 14 bases lying between them. CDR1 and CDR2 (germline): MNHEY, SVGAGI. This CDR3 region has 14 residues. CDR3 protein: CASSPGRGADTQYF. CDR3 coding DNA: TGTGCCAGCAGCCCGGGGAGGGGGGCAGATACGCAGTATTTT.

J is TRBJ2-5 and V is TRBV5-6; TRBD2 aligns across 8 bases. The CDR3 is 15 amino acids. With 4 bases clipped from V and 4 bases from J, the junction kept 9 bases outside the gene matches. Germline CDR1 is SGHDT and CDR2 is YYEEEE. CDR3 region: CASSPEPGGPETQYF. DNA of the CDR3: TGTGCCAGCAGCCCTGAGCCGGGGGGGCCAGAGACCCAGTACTTC.

J is TRBJ2-1 and V is TRBV6-1; 7 positions agree with TRBD1. The CDR3 has 14 residues. V trimming: 2 bases; J trimming: 8 bases; junction bases outside the gene matches: 6. Per germline, CDR1 MNHNS and CDR2 SASEGT. This chain's CDR3 is CASSEKGTVHEQFF. The CDR3, as DNA: TGTGCCAGCAGTGAAAAGGGGACAGTCCATGAGCAGTTCTTC.

The rearrangement uses TRBV4-1 and TRBJ2-3; no clear D. This CDR3 is 17 amino acids long. Germline CDR1 MGHRA, CDR2 YSYEKL. Trimming stripped 0 bases from V and 0 bases from J, with 13 bases between. This chain's CDR3 is CASSQERAKTSTDTQYF. The CDR3 region has the DNA TGCGCCAGCAGCCAAGAACGTGCGAAAACTAGCACAGATACGCAGTATTTT.

Notes on this clone: Other nucleotide sequences from this sample produce the same CDR3. The chain carries TRBV9 and TRBJ1-3; D may be TRBD1 (6 bases). Germline CDR1 is SGDLS and CDR2 is YYNGEE. The V and J ends lost 4 bases and 0 bases respectively, with 11 bases between them. The CDR3 has 15 amino acids. The CDR3 coding sequence is TGTGCCAGCAGCCGGACAGCTAGCTCTGGAAACACCATATATTTT. Protein sequence: CASSRTASSGNTIYF.